Listed below are T cell receptor beta chains from one sample, sequenced in a study of blood T cell repertoires in COVID-19. The data were produced by immunoSEQ multiplex PCR, yet TCRdb's version contains in-frame clones alone and is incomplete. Of fewer than 250,000 clones listed, about 85% are singletons. The material sequenced was PBMCs or T cells enriched from blood (not recorded which). The receptors here all came from a man younger than 40 who had recovered from COVID-19. Both conserved end residues are part of each CDR3. A D gene is named only where the DNA matches it firmly. Clone size is given for some rows only: seen once, a few or many times, or a class if the clone is expanded.

J,D,V,size,DNA,CDR3
TRBJ2-3,NA,TRBV6-5,few,TGTGCCAGCGAAGGGGCAGATACGCAGTATTTT,CASEGADTQYF
TRBJ2-7,TRBD1,TRBV6-5,NA,TGTGCCGGACAAACAGGGGCCGAGCAGTACTTC,CAGQTGAEQYF
TRBJ1-5,NA,TRBV2,NA,TGTGCCAGCAGTGAGACAGATCTCGGGCCCCAGCATTTT,CASSETDLGPQHF
TRBJ1-3,TRBD1,TRBV4-3,NA,TGCGCCAGCAGCCAAGATGTGGCGACAGGGGGAAGGAACACCATATATTTT,CASSQDVATGGRNTIYF
TRBJ2-7,TRBD2,TRBV4-2,NA,TGTGCCAGCAGCCAAGTGGTTGTTAGCGGGGGTTACGAGCAGTACTTC,CASSQVVVSGGYEQYF
TRBJ2-5,TRBD2,TRBV5-6,few,TGTGCCAGCAGCCCACATCGACTAGCAATGGAGACCCAGTACTTC,CASSPHRLAMETQYF
TRBJ1-6,NA,TRBV3-1/TRBV3-2,few,TGTGCCAGCAGCCAACCGCGGTCACCCCTCCACTTT,CASSQPRSPLHF
TRBJ1-3,NA,TRBV29-1,NA,TGCAGCGGCCGGGAGGGGGGAAACACCATATATTTT,CSGREGGNTIYF
TRBJ2-7,NA,TRBV6-5,NA,TGTGCCAGCAGCCAGAGACAGGTCTTGAACCGCGAGCAGTACTTC,CASSQRQVLNREQYF
TRBJ2-5,NA,TRBV7-9,NA,TGTGCCAGCAGTTCGGGGGGCAGGCGAGAGACCCAGTACTTC,CASSSGGRRETQYF
TRBJ1-3,NA,TRBV30,NA,TGTGCCTGGGGACCACGGTGGAACACCATATATTTT,CAWGPRWNTIYF
TRBJ2-5,NA,TRBV19,NA,TGTGCCAGTAGCCAGGGTCAAAGCGAGACCCAGTACTTC,CASSQGQSETQYF
TRBJ1-5,NA,TRBV11-3,NA,TGTGCCAGCAATGGGGGGTCCTGGAATCAGCCCCAGCATTTT,CASNGGSWNQPQHF
TRBJ1-6,NA,TRBV15,NA,TGTGCCACCAGCCGAGCCGACGGTCTAGTGGGTTCACCCCTCCACTTT,CATSRADGLVGSPLHF
TRBJ2-7,TRBD1,TRBV6-5,once,TGTGCCAGCTTGGACAGGGCGTCCTACGAGCAGTACTTC,CASLDRASYEQYF
TRBJ2-2,TRBD1,TRBV5-4,NA,TGTGCCAGCAGCGGCCCGGGACAGGGAAACACCGGGGAGCTGTTTTTT,CASSGPGQGNTGELFF
TRBJ1-5,NA,TRBV19,NA,TGTGCCAGTAGCTCCCCCGGGGGGAGCAATCAGCCCCAGCATTTT,CASSSPGGSNQPQHF
TRBJ2-3,NA,TRBV28,NA,TGTGCCATCGAGCTTGGAGTGGCAGATACGCAGTATTTT,CAIELGVADTQYF
TRBJ1-1,NA,TRBV30,NA,TGTGCCTGGAGTGGTTCCCCGGGACAGAACACTGAAGCTTTCTTT,CAWSGSPGQNTEAFF
TRBJ2-1,TRBD1,TRBV11-2,NA,TGTGCCAGCAGCGGGACAGGGGAGCAGTTCTTC,CASSGTGEQFF
TRBJ2-3,TRBD2,TRBV6-6,NA,TGTGCCAGCAGTTACGGGCTGGGTAGCGGGAGTACTTCGCAGTATTTT,CASSYGLGSGSTSQYF
TRBJ2-7,NA,TRBV30,NA,TGTGCCTGGAGGGACTACTACGAGCAGTACTTC,CAWRDYYEQYF
TRBJ2-7,NA,TRBV6-2/TRBV6-3,few,TGTGCCAGCAGTCTGAGCGTCTACGAGCAGTACTTC,CASSLSVYEQYF
TRBJ1-1,TRBD1,TRBV5-4,NA,TGTGCCAGCAGCCAACGACAGGGTGCTGAAGCTTTCTTT,CASSQRQGAEAFF
TRBJ2-2,NA,TRBV2,NA,TGTGCCAGCAGTGCCCCTGGTAGCCGGGAGCTGTTTTTT,CASSAPGSRELFF
TRBJ2-1,NA,TRBV6-2/TRBV6-3,few,TGTGCCAGCAGTTATACGCGTGAGCAGTTCTTC,CASSYTREQFF
TRBJ2-5,NA,TRBV4-2,once,TGTGCCAGCAGCCAAGAACCGGGGGGCCGCCAAGAGACCCAGTACTTC,CASSQEPGGRQETQYF
TRBJ1-6,TRBD1,TRBV2,once,TGTGCCAGCAGTAGGGACAGGTCCACATCACCCCTCCACTTT,CASSRDRSTSPLHF
TRBJ2-7,NA,TRBV7-3,NA,TGTGCCAGCAGCTTAACGTCCCAGTCCGAGCAGTACTTC,CASSLTSQSEQYF
TRBJ2-7,NA,TRBV29-1,NA,TGCAGCGTTGTATTCTCCTACGAGCAGTACTTC,CSVVFSYEQYF
TRBJ1-5,NA,TRBV30,NA,TGTGCCTGGGGACAAGGGGGGGGTGGTCAGCCCCAGCATTTT,CAWGQGGGGQPQHF
TRBJ1-5,NA,TRBV7-8,NA,TGTGCCAGCAGCTTGCGGGACGGGAACAATCAGCCCCAGCATTTT,CASSLRDGNNQPQHF
TRBJ2-5,TRBD1,TRBV27,NA,TGTGCCAGCAGTTTATTAAGGGACAGGGACTTCAAGACCCAGTACTTC,CASSLLRDRDFKTQYF
TRBJ1-6,TRBD1,TRBV6-5,NA,TGTGCCAGCAGTTACTCCGGACAGGGTGGGTCACCCCTCCACTTT,CASSYSGQGGSPLHF
TRBJ2-7,TRBD1,TRBV28,NA,TGTGCCAGCAGTCCACCTGGACAGGATGGGGCCTACGAGCAGTACTTC,CASSPPGQDGAYEQYF
TRBJ2-3,NA,TRBV20-1,NA,TGCAGTGCTAGAGATAAAGCTACGCAGTATTTT,CSARDKATQYF
TRBJ2-1,TRBD2,TRBV19,NA,TGTGCCAGTAGTCCAAGACTAGCGGGACATGAGCAGTTCTTC,CASSPRLAGHEQFF
TRBJ2-4,TRBD2,TRBV7-2,NA,TGTGCCAGCAGCCTAAGGACTAGCGGGGATATAGCCAAAAACATTCAGTACTTC,CASSLRTSGDIAKNIQYF
TRBJ1-2,TRBD1,TRBV5-6,NA,TGTGCCAGCAGCAGAACCCCCGGGACAGGGGCTAACTATGGCTACACCTTC,CASSRTPGTGANYGYTF
TRBJ2-7,NA,TRBV19,NA,TGTGCCAGTAGTGTTGGGCAGGGGAGAGGCGAGCAGTACTTC,CASSVGQGRGEQYF
TRBJ2-2,TRBD2,TRBV19,once,TGTGCCAGTAGTATTGCGGGGGGACCCACCGGGGAGCTGTTTTTT,CASSIAGGPTGELFF
TRBJ2-5,TRBD2,TRBV9,NA,TGTGCCAGCAGCGGAGGGGCTAGCGGGGGGGAAGAGACCCAGTACTTC,CASSGGASGGEETQYF
TRBJ2-1,TRBD1,TRBV10-1,NA,TGCGCCAGCAGTCAAACAGGGGGAAGAACCAATGAGCAGTTCTTC,CASSQTGGRTNEQFF
TRBJ1-4,NA,TRBV30,once,TGTGCCTGGGGGTTGGGGCCGGCGGGGCTGTTTTTT,CAWGLGPAGLFF
TRBJ1-1,NA,TRBV30,few,TGTGCCTGGCTTGCGCGGGGTACTGAAGCTTTCTTT,CAWLARGTEAFF
TRBJ1-1,NA,TRBV9,NA,TGTGCCAGCAGCGCGCGGGGGGTAAACACTGAAGCTTTCTTT,CASSARGVNTEAFF
TRBJ2-2,NA,TRBV13,NA,TGTGCCAGCAGCAGAAACAGGGCCTTTCCCACCCGGGAGCTGTTTTTT,CASSRNRAFPTRELFF
TRBJ2-2,NA,TRBV3-1/TRBV3-2,NA,TGTGCCAGCAGCCCGGGACACCGGCCCGGGGAGCTGTTTTTT,CASSPGHRPGELFF
TRBJ2-3,NA,TRBV21-1,NA,NA,CASSKSVASGSGGTDTQYF
TRBJ2-4,NA,TRBV7-9,NA,TGTGCCAGCAGCTTAAGTCCGGGAGTAGTTGAAGACATTCAGTACTTC,CASSLSPGVVEDIQYF